Sequencing of this TCR beta chain was carried out in a study of blood T cell repertoires in COVID-19. Overall study context: In each case, the material was cDNA or gDNA derived from T cells, B-cell-depleted T cells, or PBMCs.

V gave up 6 bases and J gave up 0 bases; unmatched junction bases: 4. This CDR3 region has 15 residues. Germline values: CDR1 MDHEN, CDR2 SYDVKM. Authors' methods: For nucleated cells, counts were estimated from reference gene primer amplification. Libraries were prepared by immunoSEQ multiplex PCR; TCRdb keeps only in-frame clonotypes and omits some of them. V, J and clone size are taken as reported in that table, and D and trimming were inferred from the DNA itself. The data show about 120,000 clones, with approximately 81% seen just once and approximately 3.9% held by the top ten. The V gene is TRBV28, the J gene TRBJ2-4; 8 bases fit TRBD1. The sample consisted of peripheral blood. The sequence derives from a woman of 80 years or more with acute or convalescent COVID-19. The CDR3 DNA reads TGTGCCAGCAGCCCACAGGGGGAAGCCAAAAACATTCAGTACTTC. This translates into CASSPQGEAKNIQYF.